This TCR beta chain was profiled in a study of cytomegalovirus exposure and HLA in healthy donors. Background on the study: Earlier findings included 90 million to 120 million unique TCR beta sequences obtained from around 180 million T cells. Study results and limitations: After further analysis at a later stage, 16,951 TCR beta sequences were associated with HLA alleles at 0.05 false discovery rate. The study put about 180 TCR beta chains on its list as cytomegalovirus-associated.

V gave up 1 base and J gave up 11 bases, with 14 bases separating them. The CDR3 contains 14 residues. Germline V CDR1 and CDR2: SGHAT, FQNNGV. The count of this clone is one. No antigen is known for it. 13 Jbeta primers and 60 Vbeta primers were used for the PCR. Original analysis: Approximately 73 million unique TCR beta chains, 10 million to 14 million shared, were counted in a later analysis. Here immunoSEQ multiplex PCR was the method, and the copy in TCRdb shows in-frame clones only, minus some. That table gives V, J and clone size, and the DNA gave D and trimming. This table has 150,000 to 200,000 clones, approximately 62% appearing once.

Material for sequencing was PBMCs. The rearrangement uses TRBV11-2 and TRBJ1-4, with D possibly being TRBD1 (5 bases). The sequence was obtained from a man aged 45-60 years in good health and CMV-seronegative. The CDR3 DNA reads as TGTGCCAGCAGCTTAGGGGGGGGTAAAGGGAAACTGTTTTTT. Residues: CASSLGGGKGKLFF.